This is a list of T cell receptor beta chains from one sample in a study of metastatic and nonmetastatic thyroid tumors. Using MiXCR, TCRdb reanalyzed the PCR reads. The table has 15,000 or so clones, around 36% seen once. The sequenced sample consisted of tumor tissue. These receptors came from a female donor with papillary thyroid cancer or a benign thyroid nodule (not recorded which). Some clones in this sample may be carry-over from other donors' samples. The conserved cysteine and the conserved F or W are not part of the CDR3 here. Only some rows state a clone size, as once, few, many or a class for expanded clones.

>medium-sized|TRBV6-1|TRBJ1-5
ASSEGSLRRLYSNQPQH
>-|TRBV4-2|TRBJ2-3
ASSQDTRGSSDTQY
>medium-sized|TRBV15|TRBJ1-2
ATSRNPGTGVVGYT
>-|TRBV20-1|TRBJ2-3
SAALLLAGALADTQY
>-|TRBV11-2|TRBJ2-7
ASSLEGQKIYEQY
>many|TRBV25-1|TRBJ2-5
ASSELSQLQETQY
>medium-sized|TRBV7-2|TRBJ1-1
ASSLDPGSPVGAF
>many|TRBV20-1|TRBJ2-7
SARPSGTSGKGAYEQY
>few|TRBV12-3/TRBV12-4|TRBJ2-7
ASSFTGTAYEQY
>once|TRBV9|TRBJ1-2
ASSGRQGPYGYT
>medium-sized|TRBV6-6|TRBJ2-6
ASSYSVPSLSSGANVLT
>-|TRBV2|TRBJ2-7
ASSEGTLSYEQY
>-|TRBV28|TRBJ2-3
ASSLSGGVETDTQY
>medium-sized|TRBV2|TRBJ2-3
ASRGTSGGARTQY
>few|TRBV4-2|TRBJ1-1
ASSQVLGEGTEAF
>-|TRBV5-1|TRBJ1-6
ASREGTGNSPLH
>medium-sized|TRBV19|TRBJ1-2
ASTRTGDNYGYT
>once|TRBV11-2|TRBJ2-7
ASSLTAYEQY
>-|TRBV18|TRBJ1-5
ASSRGSPQPQH
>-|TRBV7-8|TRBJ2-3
ASSLEPSWTDTQY
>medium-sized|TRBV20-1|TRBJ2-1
SALIRGTNEQF
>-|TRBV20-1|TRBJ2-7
SARHPGTSPEQY
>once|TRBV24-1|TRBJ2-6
ATSDSGRSVSGANVLT
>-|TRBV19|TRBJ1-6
ASGDRINSPLH
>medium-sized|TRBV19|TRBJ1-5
ASSIGTYRPHQPQH
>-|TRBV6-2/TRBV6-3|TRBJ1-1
ASSYGDGAAF
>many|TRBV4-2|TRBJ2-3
ASSQDRGGTDTQY
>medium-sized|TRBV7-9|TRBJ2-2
ASSFDRANTGELF
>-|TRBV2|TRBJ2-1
ASSEARAGSLLEEQF
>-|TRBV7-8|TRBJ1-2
ASSLDSSGYT
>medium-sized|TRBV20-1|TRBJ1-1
SARDSGKGTEAF
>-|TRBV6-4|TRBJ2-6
ASSKDSSGVNVLT
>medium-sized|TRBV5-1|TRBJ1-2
ASSLEGQNYGYT
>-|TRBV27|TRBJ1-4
ASSLSPLSGAGLF
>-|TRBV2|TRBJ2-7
ASRPRGQSSYEQY
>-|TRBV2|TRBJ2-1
ASSELTPGYEQF
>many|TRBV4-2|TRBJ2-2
ASSQDSHRGTGELF
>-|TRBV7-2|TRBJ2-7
ASSLEPGRSYEQY
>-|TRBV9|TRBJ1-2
ASSVAGGPGYGYT
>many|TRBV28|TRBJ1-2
ASSLRQRGYT
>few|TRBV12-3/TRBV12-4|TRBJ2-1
ASLPGRSYNEQF
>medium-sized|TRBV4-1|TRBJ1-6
ASSQVWAGGGNSPLH
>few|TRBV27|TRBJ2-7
ASSPPHPARGPRYEQY
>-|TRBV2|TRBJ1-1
ASNSVNTEAF
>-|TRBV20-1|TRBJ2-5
SAGVEGGETQY
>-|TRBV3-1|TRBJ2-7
ASSQKPGEDEQY
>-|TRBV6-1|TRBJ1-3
ASSAQRRISGNTIY
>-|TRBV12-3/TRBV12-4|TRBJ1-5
ASNVGQASNQPQH
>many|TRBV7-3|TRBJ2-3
ASSLNGDTQY
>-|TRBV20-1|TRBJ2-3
SARGGTGSSTDTQY
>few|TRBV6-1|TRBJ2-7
ASILSSYEQY
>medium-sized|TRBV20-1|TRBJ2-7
SAKGGGGSIYEQY
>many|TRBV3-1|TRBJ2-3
ASSRPGGGLGDTQY
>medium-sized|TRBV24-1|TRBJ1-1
ATSDLGSGGPIEYTEAF
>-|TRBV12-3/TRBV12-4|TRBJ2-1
ASSLMGGDYNEQF
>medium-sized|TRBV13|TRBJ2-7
ASSLASGGPLGQY
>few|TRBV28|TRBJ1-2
ASSYSVSGYT
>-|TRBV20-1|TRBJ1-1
SARDFKGFDTEAF
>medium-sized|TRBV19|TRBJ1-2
AASPLDRVEGYT